This T cell receptor (beta chain) was captured by sequencing in a study of blood T cells in healthy people across ages. As to this clonotype: Its antigen remains unknown.

Study-level findings and limits: Older age coincided with a roughly linear decline in TCR beta diversity per million T cells.

The V and J ends lost 0 bases and 4 bases, in that order; junction bases with no gene match: 11. The length of the CDR3 is 16 residues. CDR1 and CDR2 from the germline V gene are DFQATT and SNEGSKA (reference sequence). The authors ran a second PCR of 7 to 11 cycles using a sample-barcoded 5' primer and a J-beta primer mix. TCRdb analysed the 5' RACE reads with MiXCR anew, one entry per CDR3 protein. This table has fewer than 2,000,000 distinct CDR3 sequences, about 39% appearing once. This TCR came from a human donor in good health. Sequenced input: blood. This rearrangement joins TRBV20-1 to TRBJ1-1, with 7 bases matching TRBD1. The CDR3 coding sequence is TGCAGTGCTAGAGATTTCAGGGGGGCGCAGGCCACTGAAGCTTTCTTT. Encoded protein: CSARDFRGAQATEAFF.